The source of this T cell receptor beta chain is a study of molecular identifiers for immune sequencing clone quantification. The V and J ends lost 5 bases and 1 base respectively, with 12 bases between them. CDR3 size: 15 residues. CDR1 is SEHNR and CDR2 is FQNEAQ in the germline V gene (reference sequence). TCRdb reprocessed the PCR reads with MiXCR, giving one entry per CDR3 protein. Among approximately 630,000 distinct CDR3 sequences listed, 25% were seen once. The rearrangement links TRBV7-9 to TRBJ2-1; D not resolved. The clonotype was recovered from a human donor in good health. Some libraries in this study had Jurkat cell RNA spiked in. Material for sequencing was naive CD8+ T cells from blood, with Jurkat cell RNA spiked in. Noted subset: FACS-sorted CD8+CD4-CCR7+CD45RA+ naive T cells. The CDR3 region is CASSLIQVSYNEQFF. The CDR3 DNA follows: TGTGCCAGCAGCCTAATTCAGGTTTCCTACAATGAGCAGTTCTTC. Full variable domain (missing parts from reference TRBV7-9 and TRBJ2-1): DTGVSQNPRHKITKRGQNVTFRCDPISEHNRLYWYRQTLGQGPEFLTYFQNEAQLEKSRLLSDRFSAERPKGSFSTLEIQRTEQGDSAMYLCASSLIQVSYNEQFFGPGTRLTVL.